These 26 T cell receptor beta chains originate from one sample sequenced in a study of T cell changes during pregnancy in multiple sclerosis. The table came from immunoSEQ multiplex PCR; TCRdb's copy has only in-frame clones and leaves some out. This repertoire shows approximately 43,000 clones, 85% to 95% found once; its top ten account for roughly 7.4%. This specimen consisted of CD8+ T cells from peripheral blood mononuclear cells, obtained in the third trimester of pregnancy. The receptors derive from a female donor with multiple sclerosis, enrolled in a pregnancy study.

The rearrangement joins TRBV2 to TRBJ2-7; 8 bases are shared with TRBD1. V shed 5 bases, J shed 2 bases, and the junction held 5 bases outside the gene matches. Germline V lookup: CDR1 SNHLY, CDR2 FYNNEI. The CDR3 runs to 14 residues. In nucleotides, the CDR3 is TGTGCCAGCAGTAAGACAGGGGAACCCTACGAGCAGTACTTC. Translation: CASSKTGEPYEQYF.

The chain has TRBV2 and TRBJ2-5, with unresolved D. CDR1 and CDR2 from the germline V gene are SNHLY and FYNNEI. The CDR3 totals 15 residues. Trimming removed 1 base from V and 5 bases from J, with 14 bases in between. CDR3 in amino acids: CASSEDTALGETQYF. As DNA, the CDR3 is TGTGCCAGCAGTGAAGACACGGCCCTCGGGGAGACCCAGTACTTC.

This sequence joins TRBV9 and TRBJ2-1; no firm D call. The CDR3 loop spans 12 amino acids. Germline V gene lookup returns CDR1 SGDLS and CDR2 YYNGEE. Trimming stripped 3 bases from V and 7 bases from J, with 8 bases between. CDR3 in amino acids: CASSAPLNEQFF. CDR3 DNA: TGTGCCAGCAGCGCCCCCTTGAATGAGCAGTTCTTC. Complete variable domain (other parts from reference TRBV9 and TRBJ2-1): DSGVTQTPKHLITATGQRVTLRCSPRSGDLSVYWYQQSLDQGLQFLIQYYNGEERAKGNILERFSAQQFPDLHSELNLSSLELGDSALYFCASSAPLNEQFFGPGTRLTVL.

The rearrangement uses TRBV27 and TRBJ2-2, with 7 nucleotides matching TRBD2. The CDR3 is 18 residues long. With 2 bases clipped from V and 6 bases from J, the junction kept 15 bases outside the gene matches. Germline V gene lookup returns CDR1 MNHEY and CDR2 SMNVEV (reference sequence). CDR3 region: CASSLMGGSALWAGELFF. Written as DNA, the CDR3 is TGTGCCAGCAGTTTAATGGGCGGGAGTGCTCTTTGGGCCGGGGAGCTGTTTTTT.

The chain recombines TRBV9 with TRBJ1-5; D not resolved. V dropped 0 bases and J dropped 0 bases, with 7 bases sitting between them. In germline, CDR1 is SGDLS, CDR2 YYNGEE. This CDR3 spans 15 amino acids. DNA of the CDR3: TGTGCCAGCAGCGTAGCGGGAGATAGCAATCAGCCCCAGCATTTT. It specifies CASSVAGDSNQPQHF.

This chain joins TRBV7-9 and TRBJ2-6; D unresolved. CDR1 is SEHNR, CDR2 FQNEAQ, per germline (reference sequence). The V and J ends lost 8 bases and 0 bases respectively, with 11 bases between them. The CDR3 is made up of 15 amino acids. In nucleotides, the CDR3 is TGTGCCAGCGGAGAATTCAGCTCTGGGGCCAACGTCCTGACTTTC. It yields the protein CASGEFSSGANVLTF.

The CDR3 is CASSFKDRAYEQYF. CDR3 nucleotide sequence: TGTGCCAGCAGCTTCAAAGACAGAGCCTACGAGCAGTACTTC. This rearrangement joins TRBV13 to TRBJ2-7, with D perhaps matching TRBD1 (5 bases). Trimming shortened V by 3 bases and J by 2 bases, and 11 bases separated the two germline ends. From germline, CDR1 is PRHDT and CDR2 FYEKMQ (reference sequence). The CDR3 loop spans 14 amino acids.

J is TRBJ2-7 and V is TRBV27; possibly TRBD1 for D (6 bases). The CDR3 sequence is 14 residues long. The germline V gene has CDR1 MNHEY and CDR2 SMNVEV (reference sequence). The V gene lost 6 bases and the J gene lost 3 bases, with 15 bases spanning the gap. The CDR3 DNA follows: TGTGCCAGCAGCTACACAGGGCCGGACTACGAGCAGTACTTC. It specifies CASSYTGPDYEQYF.

The chain carries TRBV10-3 and TRBJ1-2; TRBD1 might be the D (5 bases). The CDR3 loop spans 16 amino acids. V lost 6 bases, J lost 0 bases, and 17 bases lay in between. The germline gives CDR1 ENHRY, CDR2 SYGVKD. The CDR3 region has the DNA TGTGCCATCAGACCCGGGACTAAGCTCCCTAACTATGGCTACACCTTC. Its protein is CAIRPGTKLPNYGYTF.

V is TRBV2 and J is TRBJ2-4; TRBD1 matches at 8 bases. With 6 bases clipped from V and 7 bases from J, the junction kept 8 bases outside the gene matches. Germline values: CDR1 SNHLY, CDR2 FYNNEI. This CDR3 region has 14 residues. CDR3 loop: CASRGGTGGNIQYF. DNA of the CDR3: TGTGCCAGCAGGGGTGGGACAGGAGGGAACATTCAGTACTTC.

As DNA, the CDR3 is TGTGCCAGCAGCTTAGAGGCGGGAGGGTCCTACGAGCAGTACTTC. Translating gives CASSLEAGGSYEQYF. The chain couples TRBV7-8 to TRBJ2-7, with 9 bases identical to TRBD2. The CDR3 extends over 15 amino acids. V lost 1 base and J lost 1; bases outside the gene matches: 2. CDR1 and CDR2 from the germline V gene are SGHVS and FQNEAQ.

The rearrangement links TRBV6-5 to TRBJ1-1; no definite D call. Germline values: CDR1 MNHEY, CDR2 SVGAGI. Trimming stripped 7 bases from V and 2 bases from J, with 14 bases between. The CDR3 is 14 amino acids. CDR3 sequence: CASNPGALNTEAFF. The CDR3, as DNA: TGTGCCAGCAACCCGGGAGCTTTAAACACTGAAGCTTTCTTT.

The gene calls are TRBV7-9 and TRBJ2-7; D call uncertain. V gave up 1 base and J gave up 2 bases, with 9 bases separating them. The CDR3 has 14 residues. CDR1 SEHNR and CDR2 FQNEAQ come from the germline V gene (reference sequence). The CDR3 DNA reads as TGTGCCAGCAGCTTAGGTGGCGGTGCCTACGAGCAGTACTTC. It codes for CASSLGGGAYEQYF.

This clone was seen once. The chain uses TRBV5-1 and TRBJ2-1, with D uncertain. Germline CDR1 is SGHRS and CDR2 is YFSETQ. The CDR3 consists of 16 residues. The V end lost 1 base, the J end lost 4 bases, and 15 bases lay between the germline ends. CDR3 sequence (DNA): TGCGCCAGCAGCTTGACAGAAATCATTTTTTACAATGAGCAGTTCTTC. Protein sequence: CASSLTEIIFYNEQFF.

The V and J genes are TRBV28 and TRBJ2-7; D is perhaps TRBD1 (5 bases). The CDR3 totals 14 residues. V shed 2 bases and J shed 2 bases, with 10 bases lying between them. Germline assignment: CDR1 MDHEN and CDR2 SYDVKM. In nucleotides, the CDR3 is TGTGCCAGCAGTTTAGGAGTAGGGGCCTACGAGCAGTACTTC. Its protein product is CASSLGVGAYEQYF.

This chain joins TRBV9 and TRBJ2-7, with TRBD2 matching over 7 bases. After removal of 3 bases from V and 0 bases from J, the junction contained 3 bases not matched to a gene. The CDR3 covers 14 residues. Germline V gene lookup returns CDR1 SGDLS and CDR2 YYNGEE. The CDR3 DNA sequence: TGTGCCAGCAGCGAGGGAGGGAACTCCTACGAGCAGTACTTC. This gives the protein CASSEGGNSYEQYF.

The J gene is TRBJ2-7, the V gene TRBV4-1; a weak D match, TRBD2 (6 bases). Trimming cost V 4 bases and J 5 bases, with 18 bases left between them. Germline V CDR1 and CDR2: MGHRA, YSYEKL. This CDR3 region has 15 residues. The CDR3 sequence: CASSPSPAGRNEQYF. The CDR3 DNA is TGCGCCAGCAGCCCCTCACCCGCGGGAAGGAACGAGCAGTACTTC.

The rearrangement joins TRBV27 to TRBJ2-7, with 7 bases fitting TRBD2. Germline CDR1 and CDR2: MNHEY and SMNVEV (reference sequence). With V trimmed by 3 bases and J by 4 bases, 6 bases remained unmatched. The CDR3 sequence is 14 residues long. This chain's CDR3 is CASSLTSSQYEQYF. In DNA, the CDR3 is TGTGCCAGCAGTTTGACTAGCTCTCAATACGAGCAGTACTTC.

V usage is TRBV5-7 and J usage is TRBJ2-7; TRBD1 agrees at 7 bases. TRBV5-7 is reported as an ORF; its role is uncertain. The CDR3 loop spans 14 amino acids. V lost 4 bases to trimming and J lost 1 base; unmatched junction nucleotides: 5. CDR3 region: CASSSPDRSYEQYF. The DNA of the CDR3 is TGTGCCAGCAGCAGTCCGGACAGGTCCTACGAGCAGTACTTC.

Here the CDR3 DNA reads TGTGCCTGGAGTGTTACAGGGCTCTACGAGCAGTACTTC. Translation: CAWSVTGLYEQYF. The chain has TRBV30 and TRBJ2-7; possible D gene TRBD1, 6 bases. V lost 0 bases and J lost 3, with 9 bases in between. Germline V CDR1 and CDR2: GTSNPN, SVGIG (reference sequence). The CDR3 is 13 amino acids.

This clone was seen a single time. This chain links TRBV2 with TRBJ2-1; 7 bases agree with TRBD2. The CDR3 length is 14 residues. Germline CDR1 SNHLY, CDR2 FYNNEI. After removal of 10 bases from V and 6 bases from J, the junction contained 12 bases not matched to a gene. CDR3 nucleotide sequence: TGTGCCATCCTGACTAGCCGCACTCCCAATGAGCAGTTCTTC. Protein product: CAILTSRTPNEQFF.

The chain employs TRBV2 and TRBJ1-1; 8 bases match TRBD1. The CDR3 covers 14 residues. The V gene's germline CDR1 is SNHLY and CDR2 FYNNEI. Germline trimming cut 9 bases from V and 3 bases from J; bases unmatched to any gene: 9. The CDR3 DNA follows: TGTGCCAGGAATCCGGGACAGGAAGACACTGAAGCTTTCTTT. Translation gives CARNPGQEDTEAFF.

The chain employs TRBV4-1 and TRBJ2-1; TRBD2 matches at 10 bases. The CDR3 runs 15 residues. Germline V CDR1 and CDR2: MGHRA, YSYEKL. Trimming cost V 2 bases and J 5 bases; bases outside gene matches: 3. In DNA, the CDR3 is TGCGCCAGCAGCCAACTAGCGGGAGCTCACAATGAGCAGTTCTTC. Translated, it gives CASSQLAGAHNEQFF.

J is TRBJ1-4 and V is TRBV18, with 7 positions matching TRBD1. CDR3 size: 15 residues. Germline values: CDR1 KGHSH, CDR2 LQKENI. V lost 1 base to trimming and J lost 4 bases; unmatched junction nucleotides: 3. CDR3 in DNA: TGTGCCAGCTCACCACGGGGACAGATTAATGAAAAACTGTTTTTT. This encodes CASSPRGQINEKLFF.

The V and J genes are TRBV6-5 and TRBJ1-2, with TRBD1 identical over 10 bases. Germline V gives CDR1 MNHEY, CDR2 SVGAGI. CDR3 length equals 16 residues. V gave up 2 bases and J gave up 4 bases; unmatched junction bases: 7. For the CDR3, the DNA is TGTGCCAGCAGTTACGTTCGGACAGGGGGGAGCTATGGCTACACCTTC. Residues: CASSYVRTGGSYGYTF.

The chain has TRBV7-6 and TRBJ1-2; 9 bases align to TRBD1. This CDR3 comprises 16 residues. From germline, CDR1 is SGHVS and CDR2 FNYEAQ. The V gene end was trimmed by 5 bases and the J gene end by 2 bases; junction bases not matched to a gene: 9. CDR3 protein: CASSATGQGANYGYTF. In nucleotides, the CDR3 is TGTGCCAGCAGCGCAACGGGACAGGGAGCCAACTATGGCTACACCTTC.